A single sample is the source of the 4 T cell receptor beta chains below, sequenced in a study of CD8 T cells in ankylosing spondylitis. In TCRdb, the 5' RACE reads were re-called with MiXCR into one record per CDR3 protein. The sample records 35,000 or so distinct CDR3 sequences, more than 15% being singletons. The sequenced sample consisted of blood. Source of these receptors: a male donor with ankylosing spondylitis or in good health (not recorded which).

The table lists this clonotype with a few counts. The CDR3 spells CASSPSGRAGETQYF. The CDR3 DNA sequence: TGTGCCAGCAGTCCTAGCGGGAGGGCCGGGGAGACCCAGTACTTC. The genes are TRBV12-3 or TRBV12-4 and TRBJ2-5, with 12 bases aligning to TRBD2. The CDR3 spans 15 residues. J was trimmed by 5 bases and V by 5 bases; bases with no gene match: 6.

This clonotype was seen only a few times. This rearrangement joins TRBV7-2 to TRBJ2-1; TRBD2 matches 12 bases. The germline V gene has CDR1 SGHTA and CDR2 FQGNSA. The length of the CDR3 is 15 residues. The J segment lost 14 bases and the V segment lost 2 bases, leaving 10 bases of the junction unmatched. The CDR3 spells CASSLQPKRTSGEFF. In DNA, the CDR3 is TGTGCCAGCAGCTTACAACCAAAAAGGACTAGCGGGGAGTTCTTC.

This rearrangement joins TRBV28 to TRBJ1-6, with D unresolved. Germline-derived CDR1 and CDR2 are MDHEN and SYDVKM. There are 16 residues in the CDR3. Trimming stripped 2 bases from V and 4 bases from J, with 12 bases between. The CDR3 coding sequence is TGTGCCAGCAGTTTAGGTACGGCTCGTTATAATTCACCCCTCCACTTT. It codes for CASSLGTARYNSPLHF. Complete variable domain (other parts from reference TRBV28 and TRBJ1-6): DVKVTQSSRYLVKRTGEKVFLECVQDMDHENMFWYRQDPGLGLRLIYFSYDVKMKEKGDIPEGYSVSREKKERFSLILESASTNQTSMYLCASSLGTARYNSPLHFGNGTRLTVT.

The rearrangement links TRBV5-1 to TRBJ2-4, with TRBD2 identical over 7 bases. Germline values: CDR1 SGHRS, CDR2 YFSETQ. V shed 4 bases, J shed 5 bases, and the junction held 9 bases outside the gene matches. This CDR3 has 15 residues. The CDR3 nucleotides read TGCGCCAGCAGCCACCAAGCGGGGCCGCAAAACATTCAGTACTTC. This encodes CASSHQAGPQNIQYF.